These 28 T cell receptor beta chains were sequenced from one sample in a study of molecular identifiers for immune sequencing clone quantification. MiXCR, run by TCRdb on the PCR reads, gives a single entry per CDR3 protein. The table shows around 460,000 distinct CDR3 sequences, with around 23% occurring only once. Source material: naive CD8+ T cells from blood, with Jurkat cell RNA spiked in. Subset here: FACS-sorted CD8+CD4-CCR7+CD45RA+ naive T cells. The receptors here all came from a human donor in good health. Some libraries in this study had Jurkat cell RNA spiked in.

This clonotype was recorded a few times. The V and J genes are TRBV4-1 and TRBJ2-1; 8 nucleotides agree with TRBD2. This CDR3 region has 13 residues. The germline V gene has CDR1 MGHRA and CDR2 YSYEKL. The junction had 3 bases not matched to a gene; V was cut back by 1 base and J by 10 bases. The CDR3 DNA sequence: TGCGCCAGCAGCCAAGTTTTAGCGGGAGAGCAGTTCTTC. Translated, it gives CASSQVLAGEQFF.

The V and J genes are TRBV15 and TRBJ2-7, with 11 nucleotides matching TRBD2. Per germline, CDR1 LNHNV and CDR2 YYDKDF (reference sequence). The trim removed 3 bases at V and 3 bases at J, leaving 13 bases unmatched. The CDR3 extends over 18 amino acids. The CDR3 bases are TGTGCCACCAGCAGGGCCCGACTAACTAGCGGGGGACACTACGAGCAGTACTTC. Amino acids: CATSRARLTSGGHYEQYF.

On this clonotype itself: This may be a read error, as it is one base from a much larger clone. The CDR3 loop reads CASCYWGTEAFF. Here the CDR3 DNA reads TGTGCCAGCTGTTACTGGGGCACTGAAGCTTTCTTT. The rearrangement uses TRBV6-6 and TRBJ1-1; D is uncertain. Germline loops: CDR1 MNHNY, CDR2 SVGAGI (reference sequence). The CDR3 totals 12 residues.

This clonotype was observed at least ten times. This rearrangement joins TRBV6-2 or TRBV6-3 to TRBJ1-5, with 10 bases lining up with TRBD1. In germline, CDR1 is MNHEY, CDR2 SVGEGT. Losses at the gene ends were 5 bases for V and 4 bases for J; bases not matched to a gene: 5. This CDR3 is 15 amino acids long. This chain's CDR3 is CASSDGTGVNQPQHF. In DNA, the CDR3 is TGTGCCAGCAGTGACGGGACAGGGGTAAATCAGCCCCAGCATTTT.

The chain links TRBV19 to TRBJ2-1; the match to TRBD1 covers 11 bases. This CDR3 comprises 14 residues. Germline values: CDR1 LNHDA, CDR2 SQIVND (reference sequence). The V and J ends lost 6 bases and 6 bases, in that order; junction bases with no gene match: 4. CDR3 loop: CASRGGTGGNEQFF. The CDR3 nucleotides read TGTGCCAGTAGAGGGGGGACAGGGGGCAATGAGCAGTTCTTC.

This chain uses TRBV27 with TRBJ2-7; D ambiguous. Germline V gives CDR1 MNHEY, CDR2 SMNVEV (reference sequence). V shed 8 bases and J shed 0 bases, with 11 bases lying between them. The CDR3 length is 13 residues. The CDR3 is CASGPGSSYEQYF. The CDR3 DNA is TGTGCCAGCGGGCCTGGTAGCTCCTACGAGCAGTACTTC.

A remark on this clonotype: An end of the junction differs from the germline gene, which may be a read error. The chain joins TRBV28 to TRBJ2-5; a weak D match, TRBD2 (6 bases). Per the germline V gene, CDR1 is MDHEN and CDR2 is SYDVKM. CDR3 length equals 12 residues. CDR3 DNA: TGTGCCAGGCTCGGGGGTCAAGAGTCCCAGTACTTC. It is translated as CARLGGQESQYF.

The genes are TRBV30 and TRBJ2-7; D is unresolved. Germline V gene sequence: CDR1 GTSNPN, CDR2 SVGIG (reference sequence). V lost 0 bases and J 1 base, leaving 19 bases between the germline ends. The CDR3 runs 17 residues. The CDR3 DNA is TGTGCCTGGAGTGTAAGGGCAGCTAAACTCATTTCCTACGAGCAGTACTTC. Residues: CAWSVRAAKLISYEQYF.

The rearrangement joins TRBV28 to TRBJ1-2, with 9 bases that match TRBD1. Per the germline V gene, CDR1 is MDHEN and CDR2 is SYDVKM. This CDR3 is built from 17 residues. V was pared by 6 bases and J by 1 base, with 12 bases of the junction left unmatched. The CDR3 DNA reads TGTGCCAGCAGGCCGGGACAGGGAGAACGGATTAACTATGGCTACACCTTC. It codes for CASRPGQGERINYGYTF.

The gene calls are TRBV9 and TRBJ2-3, with D possibly being TRBD2 (5 bases). The CDR3 contains 16 residues. With 4 bases removed from V and 4 bases from J, the gap between germline ends came to 19 bases. Germline V gene data show CDR1 as SGDLS and CDR2 as YYNGEE. The CDR3 nucleotides read TGTGCCAGCAGCCAGCCGGGAACAACGGTGGCAGATACGCAGTATTTT. This translates into CASSQPGTTVADTQYF.

V and J are TRBV9 and TRBJ2-7; 12 positions agree with TRBD2. Germline-derived CDR1 and CDR2 are SGDLS and YYNGEE. With V trimmed by 4 bases and J by 2 bases, 13 bases remained unmatched. The CDR3 contains 18 residues. The CDR3 DNA follows: TGTGCCAGCAGCCCACCCCGCCCTAGCGGGAGGGAGCCCTACGAGCAGTACTTC. Translation: CASSPPRPSGREPYEQYF.

In its sample, this clonotype was seen a few times. Given the absence of the conserved phenylalanine or tryptophan at the CDR3 end, a read error is likely. The chain has TRBV7-9 and TRBJ1-1; tentative D call: TRBD1 (6 bases). The CDR3 loop spans 13 amino acids. The germline V gene encodes CDR1 SEHNR and CDR2 FQNEAQ (reference sequence). V was clipped by 7 bases and J by 1 base, with 10 bases between them. CDR3 in DNA: TGTGCCAGCACCATGACAGGGAACACTGAAGCTTTCCTT. Its protein product is CASTMTGNTEAFL.

V is TRBV5-1 and J is TRBJ2-2; weak D call: TRBD1 (6 bases). V was clipped by 5 bases and J by 0 bases, with 17 bases between them. The CDR3 has 17 residues. Germline CDR1 SGHRS, CDR2 YFSETQ. CDR3 sequence: CASSPRQGRPNTGELFF. The CDR3 nucleotides read TGCGCCAGCAGTCCTCGGCAGGGGCGACCGAACACCGGGGAGCTGTTTTTT.

The table lists this clonotype with a count of one. A much larger clone sits a single nucleotide away, making a read error possible. The chain uses TRBV2 and TRBJ2-7; 7 bases are shared with TRBD2. Looked up from germline, CDR1 is SNHLY and CDR2 is FYNNEI. This CDR3 region has 17 residues. The CDR3 loop reads CANAVASGQTSSYEQCF. DNA for the CDR3: TGTGCCAACGCTGTGGCTAGCGGCCAAACTAGCTCCTACGAGCAGTGCTTC.

About this clonotype: The junction departs from the called germline gene at one end, perhaps through a read error. The chain uses TRBV27 and TRBJ2-7; D remains unclear. CDR1 and CDR2 from the germline V gene are MNHEY and SMNVEV (reference sequence). CDR3 length: 14 residues. The CDR3 DNA follows: TGTGCCCGCAGTTTGAAGGGTCTCTCCTACGAGCAGTACTTC. It is translated as CARSLKGLSYEQYF.

The J gene is TRBJ1-5, the V gene TRBV28, with 7 positions matching TRBD1. CDR1 MDHEN and CDR2 SYDVKM come from the germline V gene. The CDR3 is 17 residues long. V dropped 8 bases and J dropped 0; count of bases not matched to a gene: 13. The CDR3 coding sequence is TGTGCCAGCCTCCCTCAGGGGGGGTCCTATAGCAATCAGCCCCAGCATTTT. Amino acid sequence: CASLPQGGSYSNQPQHF.

The sample holds a few counts of this clonotype. This rearrangement joins TRBV29-1 to TRBJ2-2, with 7 bases identical to TRBD1. Trimming cost V 5 bases and J 7 bases; bases outside gene matches: 4. CDR3 length equals 12 residues. Germline CDR1 reads SQVTM; CDR2 reads ANQGSEA. The CDR3 DNA reads TGCAGCGTTAAACAGGGGTTCGGGGAGCTGTTTTTT. Translation: CSVKQGFGELFF.

The chain has TRBV2 and TRBJ2-3; no definite D call. The CDR3 loop spans 12 amino acids. The germline gives CDR1 SNHLY, CDR2 FYNNEI. V lost 8 bases and J 10 bases, leaving 16 bases between the germline ends. This CDR3 is CASCPAYPSQYF. The CDR3 DNA sequence: TGTGCCAGCTGCCCCGCCTACCCATCGCAGTATTTT.

The chain recombines TRBV2 with TRBJ2-5; 7 bases map to TRBD2. Unmatched junction bases numbered 1, after V lost 3 bases and J lost 0 bases. The CDR3 extends over 14 amino acids. Germline V gene lookup returns CDR1 SNHLY and CDR2 FYNNEI. The DNA of the CDR3 is TGTGCCAGCAGTGACGGGGGGTACCAAGAGACCCAGTACTTC. Translated: CASSDGGYQETQYF.

This clonotype was counted a few times. This chain connects TRBV6-5 to TRBJ1-2, with a tentative D call TRBD1 (5 bases). This CDR3 is 14 amino acids long. Between the trimmed V and J ends, which lost 6 bases and 8 bases, there was a span of 19 bases. The germline gives CDR1 MNHEY, CDR2 SVGAGI. For the CDR3, the DNA is TGTGCCAGCAGCCCACTAGCCCCAGCAGGGGGCTACACCTTC. Translation gives CASSPLAPAGGYTF.

This clonotype was seen repeatedly, ten times or more. This chain connects TRBV29-1 to TRBJ2-3; the D is unclear. Germline lookup yields CDR1 SQVTM and CDR2 ANQGSEA. The length of the CDR3 is 13 residues. V lost 5 bases to trimming and J lost 4 bases, with 13 bases between them. For the CDR3, the DNA is TGCAGCGTTCCCCGGCGTCCCCCAGATACGCAGTATTTT. This translates into CSVPRRPPDTQYF.

This chain joins TRBV27 and TRBJ2-7; TRBD2 agrees at 10 bases. V lost 8 bases to trimming and J lost 2 bases; unmatched junction nucleotides: 6. The CDR3 contains 14 residues. The V gene's germline CDR1 is MNHEY and CDR2 SMNVEV (reference sequence). In DNA form, the CDR3 reads TGTGCCAGCTGGCCACTAGCGGGACCCTACGAGCAGTACTTC. Translating it yields CASWPLAGPYEQYF.

V is TRBV27 and J is TRBJ2-5; D not certain. Deletions cut 2 bases from V and 5 bases from J, with 9 bases between. The CDR3 length is 13 residues. Germline values: CDR1 MNHEY, CDR2 SMNVEV (reference sequence). The CDR3 DNA sequence: TGTGCCAGCAGTTTAGAGCCGGACGAGACCCAGTACTTC. It yields the protein CASSLEPDETQYF.

This clonotype has only a few counts. The chain is built from TRBV6-2 or TRBV6-3 and TRBJ2-3; D is unresolved. The germline CDR1 and CDR2 sequences are MNHEY and SVGEGT. This CDR3 spans 13 amino acids. V was trimmed by 3 bases and J by 4 bases, leaving 8 bases between them. CDR3 DNA sequence: TGTGCCAGCAGTTATATAGCAGCAGATACGCAGTATTTT. This sequence encodes CASSYIAADTQYF.

This clonotype showed up just a few times. This chain links TRBV2 with TRBJ2-7, with a possible D match to TRBD2 (5 bases). V was shortened by 4 bases and J by 3 bases, with 16 bases between the two germline ends. The CDR3 loop spans 15 amino acids. Germline V gene data show CDR1 as SNHLY and CDR2 as FYNNEI. CDR3 nucleotides: TGTGCCAGCAGTGTTTCGGGGTTGGCCCTCTACGAGCAGTACTTC. It is translated as CASSVSGLALYEQYF.

This clonotype was picked up a small number of times. This chain uses TRBV9 with TRBJ1-1; maybe TRBD1 (6 bases). Germline V lookup: CDR1 SGDLS, CDR2 YYNGEE. Between the trimmed V and J ends, which lost 5 bases and 3 bases, there was a span of 20 bases. CDR3 length: 16 amino acids. The CDR3 region has the DNA TGTGCCAGCAGTACAGACGCGACAGGCGCCGACACTGAAGCTTTCTTT. Its translation: CASSTDATGADTEAFF.

This clonotype turned up a few times. This chain joins TRBV5-1 and TRBJ2-1; 8 bases line up with TRBD1. The CDR3 is 15 residues long. Germline trimming cut 5 bases from V and 0 bases from J; bases unmatched to any gene: 4. The germline gives CDR1 SGHRS, CDR2 YFSETQ. The DNA for the CDR3 is TGCGCCAGCAGAGAGGACAGGGACTCCTACAATGAGCAGTTCTTC. Amino acid sequence: CASREDRDSYNEQFF.

Concerning this clonotype: At one of its ends the junction is not consistent with the germline gene, which may arise from a read error. The rearrangement joins TRBV7-6 to TRBJ2-4; TRBD1 aligns across 9 bases. CDR1 is SGHVS, CDR2 FNYEAQ, per germline. This CDR3 contains 15 residues. The CDR3 loop is CASSLGDRGENIRYF. The CDR3 DNA is TGTGCCAGCAGCTTAGGAGACAGGGGGGAAAACATTCGGTACTTC.